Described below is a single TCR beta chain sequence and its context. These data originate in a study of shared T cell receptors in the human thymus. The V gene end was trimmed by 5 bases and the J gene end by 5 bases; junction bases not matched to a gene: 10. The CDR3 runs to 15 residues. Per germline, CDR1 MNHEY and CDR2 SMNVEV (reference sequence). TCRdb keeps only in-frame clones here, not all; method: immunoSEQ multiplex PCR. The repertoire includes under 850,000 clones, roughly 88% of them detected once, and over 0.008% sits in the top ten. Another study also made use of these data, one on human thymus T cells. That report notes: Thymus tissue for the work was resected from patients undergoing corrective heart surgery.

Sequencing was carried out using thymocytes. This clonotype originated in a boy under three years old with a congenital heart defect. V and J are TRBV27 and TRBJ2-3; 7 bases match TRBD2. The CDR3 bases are TGTGCCAGCAGTCGTCTGTCGGGGGGAGGAGATACGCAGTATTTT. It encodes CASSRLSGGGDTQYF.